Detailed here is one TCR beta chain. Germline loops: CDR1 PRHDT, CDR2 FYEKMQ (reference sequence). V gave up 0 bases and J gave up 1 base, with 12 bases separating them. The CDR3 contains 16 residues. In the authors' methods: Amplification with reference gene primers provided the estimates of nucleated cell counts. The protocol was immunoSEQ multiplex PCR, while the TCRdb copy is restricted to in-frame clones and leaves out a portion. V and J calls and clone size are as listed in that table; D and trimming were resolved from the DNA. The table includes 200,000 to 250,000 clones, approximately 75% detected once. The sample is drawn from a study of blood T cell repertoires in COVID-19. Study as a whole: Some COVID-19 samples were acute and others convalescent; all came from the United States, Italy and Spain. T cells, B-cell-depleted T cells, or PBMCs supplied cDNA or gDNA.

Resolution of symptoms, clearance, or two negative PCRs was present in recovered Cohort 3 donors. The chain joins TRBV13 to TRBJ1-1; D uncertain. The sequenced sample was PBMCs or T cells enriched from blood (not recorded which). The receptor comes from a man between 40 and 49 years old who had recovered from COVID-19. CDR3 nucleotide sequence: TGTGCCAGCAGCTTAGGTTTTTGGCCGAAGAACACTGAAGCTTTCTTT. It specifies CASSLGFWPKNTEAFF.